This T cell receptor (beta chain) was observed in a study of blood T cell repertoires in COVID-19. About the study: The United States, Italy and Spain were the sources of the acute and convalescent COVID-19 samples. T cells, B-cell-depleted T cells, or PBMCs provided the cDNA or gDNA that served as material.

CDR1 SGHKS and CDR2 YYEKEE come from the germline V gene (reference sequence). Between the trimmed V and J ends, which lost 4 bases and 8 bases, there was a span of 18 bases. CDR3 size: 15 residues. Only in-frame clones appear in the TCRdb table, and some are missing; sequencing was by immunoSEQ multiplex PCR. The sample includes some 87,000 clones, around 80% of them seen just once. Sample: peripheral blood. The receptor was isolated from a man aged 80 or over with active or convalescent COVID-19. This chain links TRBV5-5 with TRBJ1-4; D is perhaps TRBD1 (5 bases). The CDR3 spells CASSTRPWEGEKLFF. CDR3 sequence (DNA): TGTGCCAGCAGCACCCGACCGTGGGAGGGGGAAAAACTGTTTTTT. Full variable domain (remainder filled in from reference TRBV5-5 and TRBJ1-4): DAGVTQSPTHLIKTRGQQVTLRCSPISGHKSVSWYQQVLGQGPQFIFQYYEKEERGRGNFPDRFSARQFPNYSSELNVNALLLGDSALYLCASSTRPWEGEKLFFGSGTQLSVL.